The 22 T cell receptor beta chains listed next were all sequenced from one sample in a study of beta chain features in type 1 diabetes. The entirety of the isolated RNA underwent reverse transcription, so expressed TCRB transcripts were sequenced. Using immunoSEQ multiplex PCR, the repertoire was profiled, and TCRdb retains in-frame clones only, with some absent. The table has 500,000 to 700,000 clones, 15% to 17% seen once. Sample: naive CD4+ T cells from blood. The receptors shown here come from a man younger than 30 in good health.

V gene TRBV7-3 combines with J gene TRBJ2-7, with D tentatively TRBD1 or TRBD2 (5 bases each). The CDR3 contains 14 residues. Germline CDR1 reads SGHTA; CDR2 reads FQGTGA. V lost 5 bases and J 0 bases, leaving 11 bases between the germline ends. The CDR3 nucleotides read TGTGCCAGCAGCCAATCAGGGAGCTCCTACGAGCAGTACTTC. Its translation is CASSQSGSSYEQYF.

In this sample, this clone turned up a few times. The CDR3: CSVGRDWNYEQYF. In nucleotides, the CDR3 is TGCAGCGTGGGAAGGGACTGGAACTACGAGCAGTACTTC. This sequence joins TRBV29-1 and TRBJ2-7, with a possible D match to TRBD2 (6 bases). The V gene's germline CDR1 is SQVTM and CDR2 ANQGSEA. Between the trimmed V and J ends, which lost 6 bases and 3 bases, there was a span of 15 bases. The CDR3 has 13 amino acids.

This clone showed up just once. This could be a read error, since a much larger clone is one nucleotide away. The chain uses TRBV7-2 and TRBJ2-4, with D perhaps matching TRBD1 (6 bases). The CDR3 sequence is 16 residues long. The V and J ends lost 7 bases and 1 base respectively, with 17 bases between them. CDR1 is SGHTA, CDR2 FQGNSA, per germline. CDR3 sequence (DNA): TGTGCCAGCAACACATCAGGGGTTTACGCCAAAAACATTCAGTACTTC. It encodes CASNTSGVYAKNIQYF.

For the CDR3, the DNA is TGTGCCAGCTCACCCAACTCTGGCTCCTACAATGAGCAGTTCTTC. It codes for CASSPNSGSYNEQFF. V usage is TRBV18 and J usage is TRBJ2-1; D gene unclear. Trimming left V 3 bases short and J 0 bases short, with 9 bases between. Germline values: CDR1 KGHSH, CDR2 LQKENI. The CDR3 totals 15 residues.

The table lists this clone with a few counts. This chain joins TRBV7-2 and TRBJ2-3; TRBD1 might be the D (6 bases). CDR3 length: 14 amino acids. V lost 0 bases to trimming and J lost 4 bases, with 8 bases between them. The germline gives CDR1 SGHTA, CDR2 FQGNSA. CDR3 sequence (DNA): TGTGCCAGCAGCTTAGCAGGGACACCAGATACGCAGTATTTT. Protein product: CASSLAGTPDTQYF.

This clone was seen at least ten times. The CDR3 region is CASGYEQYF. In DNA, the CDR3 is TGTGCCAGTGGCTACGAGCAGTACTTC. The chain is built from TRBV7-9 and TRBJ2-7; no clear D gene. The germline V gene encodes CDR1 SEHNR and CDR2 FQNEAQ (reference sequence). V was pared by 9 bases and J by 3 bases, with 3 bases between. This CDR3 region has 9 residues. Based on the CDR3 plus reference TRBV7-9 and TRBJ2-7, the full variable domain is DTGVSQNPRHKITKRGQNVTFRCDPISEHNRLYWYRQTLGQGPEFLTYFQNEAQLEKSRLLSDRFSAERPKGSFSTLEIQRTEQGDSAMYLCASGYEQYFGPGTRLTVT.

The J gene is TRBJ1-2, the V gene TRBV6-5, with TRBD1 identical over 9 bases. With 6 bases clipped from V and 4 bases from J, the junction kept 6 bases outside the gene matches. Germline CDR1 and CDR2: MNHEY and SVGAGI. CDR3 length: 14 residues. The CDR3 coding sequence is TGTGCCAGCAGCCCGGGGACAGGGACCTATGGCTACACCTTC. Translated, it gives CASSPGTGTYGYTF.

This clone has only one observation. The chain has TRBV28 and TRBJ1-6, with 10 bases lining up with TRBD1. Germline CDR1 and CDR2: MDHEN and SYDVKM. The CDR3 runs to 14 residues. The ends lost 6 bases at V and 9 bases at J; junction bases unmatched: 5. Here the CDR3 DNA reads TGTGCCAGCAGCCCGCGACAGGGGGCTTCACCCCTCCACTTT. This gives the protein CASSPRQGASPLHF. The whole variable domain, filled in from reference TRBV28 and TRBJ1-6, reads DVKVTQSSRYLVKRTGEKVFLECVQDMDHENMFWYRQDPGLGLRLIYFSYDVKMKEKGDIPEGYSVSREKKERFSLILESASTNQTSMYLCASSPRQGASPLHFGNGTRLTVT.

This clone has just a few counts. V usage is TRBV4-1 and J usage is TRBJ1-2, with unresolved D. Germline CDR1 and CDR2: MGHRA and YSYEKL. V shed 0 bases and J shed 5 bases, with 7 bases lying between them. The length of the CDR3 is 13 residues. The CDR3: CASSQEMGYGYTF. Written as DNA, the CDR3 is TGCGCCAGCAGCCAAGAGATGGGGTATGGCTACACCTTC.

This clone has a count of ten or more. The V gene is TRBV18, the J gene TRBJ2-1; 8 positions agree with TRBD1. The germline CDR1 and CDR2 sequences are KGHSH and LQKENI. The CDR3 sequence is 14 residues long. After removal of 3 bases from V and 5 bases from J, the junction contained 3 bases not matched to a gene. CDR3 amino acids: CASSPGTGDNEQFF. In nucleotides, the CDR3 is TGTGCCAGCTCACCCGGGACAGGAGACAATGAGCAGTTCTTC. Combining the CDR3 with reference TRBV18 and TRBJ2-1 gives the whole variable domain NAGVMQNPRHLVRRRGQEARLRCSPMKGHSHVYWYRQLPEEGLKFMVYLQKENIIDESGMPKERFSAEFPKEGPSILRIQQVVRGDSAAYFCASSPGTGDNEQFFGPGTRLTVL.

V is TRBV5-6 and J is TRBJ1-2; 10 bases fit TRBD1. This CDR3 has 17 amino acids. Germline V gene data show CDR1 as SGHDT and CDR2 as YYEEEE. J gave up 4 bases and V 4 bases, and 13 bases lay outside the gene matches. CDR3 in DNA: TGTGCCAGCAGCCCTCCGGGACAGGGGTGGAAAGTCTATGGCTACACCTTC. It specifies CASSPPGQGWKVYGYTF.

The chain is built from TRBV9 and TRBJ2-1; 7 bases are shared with TRBD1. J was trimmed by 3 bases and V by 3 bases; bases with no gene match: 15. The germline CDR1 and CDR2 sequences are SGDLS and YYNGEE. CDR3 length: 18 amino acids. The CDR3 is CASSARDSPGRSYNEQFF. The DNA of the CDR3 is TGTGCCAGCAGCGCCAGGGACAGCCCGGGACGAAGCTACAATGAGCAGTTCTTC.

This clone was seen a handful of times. J is TRBJ2-1 and V is TRBV27; D unresolved. This CDR3 comprises 12 residues. Between the trimmed V and J ends, which lost 7 bases and 4 bases, there was a span of 8 bases. CDR1 is MNHEY, CDR2 SMNVEV, per germline (reference sequence). CDR3: CASKTDYNEQFF. The CDR3 region has the DNA TGTGCCAGCAAAACGGATTACAATGAGCAGTTCTTC.

The V call is TRBV6-6, the J call TRBJ2-1; 7 bases align to TRBD1. Germline V gene data show CDR1 as MNHNY and CDR2 as SVGAGI (reference sequence). This CDR3 comprises 16 residues. V lost 4 bases, J lost 2 bases, and 8 bases stayed unmatched. The CDR3 DNA sequence: TGTGCCAGCAGTTCCTGGGACAGCTGGACCTACAATGAGCAGTTCTTC. It is translated as CASSSWDSWTYNEQFF.

Only a few counts were recorded for this clone. The CDR3 sequence is CAISDRTSGGQEQYF. CDR3 DNA: TGTGCCATCAGTGACCGGACTAGCGGAGGTCAGGAGCAGTACTTC. The chain recombines TRBV10-3 with TRBJ2-7, with 10 bases matching TRBD2. Germline-derived CDR1 and CDR2 are ENHRY and SYGVKD. The V segment lost 3 bases and the J segment 7 bases; nucleotides outside the gene matches: 9. The CDR3 contains 15 residues.

V gene TRBV10-3 combines with J gene TRBJ2-5; 7 bases are shared with TRBD1. The CDR3 contains 12 residues. V lost 10 bases, J lost 1 base, and 3 bases stayed unmatched. In germline, CDR1 is ENHRY, CDR2 SYGVKD. The DNA of the CDR3 is TGTGCCACCGGACAGGTCCAAGAGACCCAGTACTTC. Translated, it gives CATGQVQETQYF.

Only one count was recorded for this clone. The chain couples TRBV5-4 to TRBJ2-4; 8 bases align to TRBD1. The CDR3 length is 14 residues. Trimming at V came to 4 bases and at J to 7 bases, leaving 7 bases not matched to a gene. Germline CDR1 reads SGHNT; CDR2 reads YYREEE (reference sequence). The CDR3 protein is CASSRPGQDNIQYF. DNA for the CDR3: TGTGCCAGCAGCCGCCCGGGACAGGATAACATTCAGTACTTC.

This clone has more than one count but fewer than ten. The chain carries TRBV28 and TRBJ1-1; D ambiguous. CDR1 is MDHEN and CDR2 is SYDVKM in the germline V gene. This CDR3 region has 10 residues. V gave up 7 bases and J gave up 3 bases, with 3 bases separating them. The CDR3 is CASKHTEAFF. The CDR3 DNA reads as TGTGCCAGCAAGCACACTGAAGCTTTCTTT.

This chain uses TRBV19 with TRBJ1-5; a weak D match, TRBD1 (5 bases). Trimming took off 5 bases at V and 3 bases at J, with 14 bases between the two ends. The CDR3 is 15 amino acids. Looked up from germline, CDR1 is LNHDA and CDR2 is SQIVND (reference sequence). The CDR3 nucleotides read TGTGCCAGTAGTCGCATCGTGGGGCTCAATCAGCCCCAGCATTTT. Its translation: CASSRIVGLNQPQHF.

This clone has only a few counts. The gene calls are TRBV13 and TRBJ2-7; maybe TRBD2 (7 bases). Germline V lookup: CDR1 PRHDT, CDR2 FYEKMQ (reference sequence). The CDR3 runs to 14 residues. Trimming removed 6 bases at V and 3 bases at J, with 15 bases between. CDR3 sequence reads: CASRGLGGRYEQYF. The CDR3 nucleotides read TGTGCCAGCAGAGGCTTGGGGGGGCGCTACGAGCAGTACTTC. Together with reference TRBV13 and TRBJ2-7, the CDR3 gives the full variable domain: AAGVIQSPRHLIKEKRETATLKCYPIPRHDTVYWYQQGPGQDPQFLISFYEKMQSDKGSIPDRFSAQQFSDYHSELNMSSLELGDSALYFCASRGLGGRYEQYFGPGTRLTVT.

This clone was observed a handful of times. The chain carries TRBV10-3 and TRBJ2-2; 7 nucleotides line up with TRBD2. The CDR3 loop spans 15 amino acids. Germline V gene lookup returns CDR1 ENHRY and CDR2 SYGVKD. As DNA, the CDR3 is TGTGCTCTCAGGGAGGGACGAGTAGGCACCGGGGAGCTGTTTTTT. The encoded protein is CALREGRVGTGELFF.

This clone was observed a few times. The chain combines TRBV7-3 with TRBJ2-7; 7 bases are shared with TRBD1. V lost 6 bases and J lost 0; bases outside the gene matches: 11. From germline, CDR1 is SGHTA and CDR2 FQGTGA. The CDR3 sequence is 16 residues long. The CDR3 loop reads CASSYTGPGGSYEQYF. CDR3 DNA sequence: TGTGCCAGCAGTTATACCGGGCCAGGGGGCTCCTACGAGCAGTACTTC.